The T cell receptor (beta chain) under discussion was sequenced for a study of beta chain features in type 1 diabetes. Post-sort purity exceeded 95% for all sorted populations. The isolated RNA, all of it, was reverse transcribed, so expressed TCRB transcripts were what got sequenced. Sequenced by immunoSEQ multiplex PCR; TCRdb stores in-frame clones only, minus some. Found here are some 300,000 clones, about 8.5% of them singletons; the top ten hold more than 0.9%. The CDR3 covers 13 residues. Germline CDR1 reads MNHEY; CDR2 reads SVGAGI. V lost 6 bases and J lost 5, with 13 bases in between. The rearrangement joins TRBV6-5 to TRBJ2-5; D remains unclear. The source of this sequence is a woman younger than 35 in good health. Specimen: central memory CD4+ T cells from blood. The CDR3 DNA follows: TGTGCCAGCAGCCCCCGGCCGGAGGAGACCCAGTACTTC. Protein product: CASSPRPEETQYF.